This T cell receptor beta chain is drawn from a study of T-cell memory formation after mild COVID-19. The study, taken as a whole, reports: Nothing showed for sure that second-wave clones peaking on day 37 were SARS-CoV-2 specific.

Via MiXCR, TCRdb re-called the 5' RACE reads, giving one row per CDR3 protein. The sample records some 340,000 distinct CDR3 sequences, 13% being singletons. CDR3 length: 15 residues. The germline CDR1 and CDR2 sequences are SGHRS and YFSETQ. With 9 bases removed from V and 2 bases from J, the gap between germline ends came to 17 bases. This clonotype was seen more than once but under ten times. The target antigen is unknown. The chain uses TRBV5-1 and TRBJ2-2, with D perhaps matching TRBD1 or TRBD2 (6 bases each). Sequencing was done on a sample of PBMCs or a T cell subset sorted from them (not recorded which). The receptor was derived from a man aged 18 to 30 who had mild COVID-19 (a few samples of this study predate the infection). Cell type and time point are not known. CDR3 sequence reads: CATFPGATNTGELFF. Here the CDR3 DNA reads TGCGCCACCTTCCCGGGGGCAACTAACACCGGGGAGCTGTTTTTT.